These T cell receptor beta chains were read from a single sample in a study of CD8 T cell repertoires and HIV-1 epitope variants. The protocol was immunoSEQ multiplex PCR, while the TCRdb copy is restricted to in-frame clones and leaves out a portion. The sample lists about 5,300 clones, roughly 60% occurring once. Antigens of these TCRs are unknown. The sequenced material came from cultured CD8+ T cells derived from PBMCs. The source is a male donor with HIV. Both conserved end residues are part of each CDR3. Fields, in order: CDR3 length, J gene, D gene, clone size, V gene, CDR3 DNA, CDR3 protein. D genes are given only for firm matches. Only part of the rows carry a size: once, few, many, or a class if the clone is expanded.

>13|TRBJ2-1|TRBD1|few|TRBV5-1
TGCGCCAGCAGCGCGACAGGGTGGAATGAGCAGTTCTTC
CASSATGWNEQFF
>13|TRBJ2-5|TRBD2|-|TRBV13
TGTGCCAGCAGCTTACCGGGGGGGGAGACCCAGTACTTC
CASSLPGGETQYF
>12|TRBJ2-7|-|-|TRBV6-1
TGTGCCAGCATGGAGAGTTCCTACGAGCAGTACTTC
CASMESSYEQYF
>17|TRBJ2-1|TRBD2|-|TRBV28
TGTGCCAGCAGTTTAGTCGTCGGACTAGCGGGGGGTGGTGAGCAGTTCTTC
CASSLVVGLAGGGEQFF
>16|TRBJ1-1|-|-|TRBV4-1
TGCGCCAGCAGCCAAGGCCCCACGACGGGGAACACTGAAGCTTTCTTT
CASSQGPTTGNTEAFF
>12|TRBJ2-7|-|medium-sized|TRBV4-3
TGCGCCAGCAGCCAAGATCGCTACGAGCAGTACTTC
CASSQDRYEQYF
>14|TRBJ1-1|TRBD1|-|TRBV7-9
TGTGCCAGCAGCCCTCGCAGGGGGGGCACTGAAGCTTTCTTT
CASSPRRGGTEAFF
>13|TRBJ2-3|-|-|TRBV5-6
TGTGCCAGCAGCTTGACAGGCACAGATACGCAGTATTTT
CASSLTGTDTQYF
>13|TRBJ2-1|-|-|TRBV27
TGTGCCAGCAGTGACACAGGGCTGGATGAGCAGTTCTTC
CASSDTGLDEQFF
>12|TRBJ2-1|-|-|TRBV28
TGTGCCAGCAGTTTGCCGATCAATGAGCAGTTCTTC
CASSLPINEQFF
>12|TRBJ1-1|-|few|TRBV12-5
TGTGCTAGTGGTAGGGGGGACACTGAAGCTTTCTTT
CASGRGDTEAFF